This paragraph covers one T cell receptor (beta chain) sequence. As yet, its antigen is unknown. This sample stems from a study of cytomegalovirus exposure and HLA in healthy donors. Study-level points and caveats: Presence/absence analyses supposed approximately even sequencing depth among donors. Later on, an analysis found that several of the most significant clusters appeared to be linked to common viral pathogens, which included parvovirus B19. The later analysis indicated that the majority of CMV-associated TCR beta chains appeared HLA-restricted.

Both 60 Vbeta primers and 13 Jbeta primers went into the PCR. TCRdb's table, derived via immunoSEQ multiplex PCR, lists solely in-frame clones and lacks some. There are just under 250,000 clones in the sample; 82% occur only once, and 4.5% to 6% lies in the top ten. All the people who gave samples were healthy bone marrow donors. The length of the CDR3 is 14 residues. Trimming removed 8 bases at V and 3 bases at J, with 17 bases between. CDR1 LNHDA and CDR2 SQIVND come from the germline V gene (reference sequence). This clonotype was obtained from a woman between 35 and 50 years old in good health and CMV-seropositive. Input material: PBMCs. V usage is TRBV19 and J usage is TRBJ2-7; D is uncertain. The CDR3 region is CASSRGDLHYEQYF. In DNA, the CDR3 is TGTGCCAGTTCTAGAGGAGACCTGCACTACGAGCAGTACTTC.